Following are 25 T cell receptor beta chains from one sample sequenced in a study of cytomegalovirus exposure and HLA in healthy donors. In the PCR, 60 Vbeta and 13 Jbeta primers were used. Sequenced by immunoSEQ multiplex PCR; TCRdb stores in-frame clones only, minus some. The repertoire holds about 140,000 clones, with more than 75% as singletons. Sample: PBMCs. The source is a woman in her thirties or forties in good health and CMV-seronegative.

This chain joins TRBV6-5 and TRBJ1-1; maybe TRBD1 (5 bases). Germline lookup yields CDR1 MNHEY and CDR2 SVGAGI. CDR3 length equals 15 residues. Trimming took off 2 bases at V and 4 bases at J, with 14 bases between the two ends. CDR3 region: CASSYRGRSGTEAFF. The DNA for the CDR3 is TGTGCCAGCAGTTACCGGGGGAGGTCCGGCACTGAAGCTTTCTTT.

The V and J genes are TRBV25-1 and TRBJ1-1; D gene ambiguous. CDR1 is MGHDK, CDR2 SYGVNS, per germline. V was shortened by 1 base and J by 5 bases, with 8 bases between the two germline ends. This CDR3 has 13 residues. CDR3 in amino acids: CASSELHSTEAFF. The CDR3 region has the DNA TGTGCCAGCAGTGAATTGCACTCTACTGAAGCTTTCTTT. Combining the CDR3 with reference TRBV25-1 and TRBJ1-1 gives the whole variable domain EADIYQTPRYLVIGTGKKITLECSQTMGHDKMYWYQQDPGMELHLIHYSYGVNSTEKGDLSSESTVSRIRTEHFPLTLESARPSHTSQYLCASSELHSTEAFFGQGTRLTVV.

In this sample, this clone turned up once. The chain employs TRBV2 and TRBJ1-2; 7 nucleotides align to TRBD1. This CDR3 region has 15 residues. Germline V gene lookup returns CDR1 SNHLY and CDR2 FYNNEI. V shed 0 bases, J shed 7 bases, and the junction held 8 bases outside the gene matches. CDR3 bases: TGTGCCAGCAGTGAAGCGCGGAGGGGGCTGAGTGGCTACACCTTC. Its protein product is CASSEARRGLSGYTF.

This clone was observed once. V usage is TRBV5-1 and J usage is TRBJ1-2; weak D call: TRBD1 (5 bases). The CDR3 is 11 amino acids. Germline CDR1 and CDR2: SGHRS and YFSETQ. V dropped 5 bases and J dropped 8 bases, with 10 bases sitting between them. CDR3 sequence: CASSRGDGYTF. The CDR3 nucleotides read TGCGCCAGCAGTCGGGGGGACGGCTACACCTTC.

The chain joins TRBV10-3 to TRBJ2-1, with a weak D call TRBD1 (5 bases). CDR1 and CDR2 from the germline V gene are ENHRY and SYGVKD. V dropped 8 bases and J dropped 0 bases, with 17 bases sitting between them. CDR3 length equals 16 residues. CDR3 nucleotide sequence: TGTGCCATCCTGCTTAAAGGGGCCCGCTCCTACAATGAGCAGTTCTTC. Protein sequence: CAILLKGARSYNEQFF.

In its sample, this clone was seen once. The chain uses TRBV9 and TRBJ1-6; 9 nucleotides line up with TRBD1. The CDR3 spans 15 residues. Germline V gives CDR1 SGDLS, CDR2 YYNGEE. The ends lost 0 bases at V and 7 bases at J; junction bases unmatched: 2. CDR3 amino acids: CASSVEGTGNSPLHF. CDR3 coding DNA: TGTGCCAGCAGCGTAGAGGGGACAGGGAATTCACCCCTCCACTTT.

As concerns this clone: The same CDR3 also results from other DNA sequences found in this sample. V usage is TRBV5-4 and J usage is TRBJ2-1; 11 bases are shared with TRBD2. Germline values: CDR1 SGHNT, CDR2 YYREEE (reference sequence). CDR3 length: 15 amino acids. V was clipped by 4 bases and J by 4 bases; unmatched bases: 4. The CDR3 sequence is CASSPGTSGYNEQFF. CDR3 DNA sequence: TGTGCCAGCAGCCCGGGGACTAGCGGTTACAATGAGCAGTTCTTC.

The V call is TRBV28, the J call TRBJ2-3, with 9 bases lining up with TRBD1. This CDR3 contains 18 residues. Germline CDR1 is MDHEN and CDR2 is SYDVKM. With V trimmed by 0 bases and J by 3 bases, 10 bases remained unmatched. The chain's CDR3 is CASSLWGGGQGSTDTQYF. The CDR3 DNA reads TGTGCCAGCAGTTTATGGGGGGGAGGACAGGGGAGTACAGATACGCAGTATTTT.

The chain carries TRBV5-1 and TRBJ2-2, with D hard to call. V lost 0 bases and J lost 2, with 14 bases in between. In germline, CDR1 is SGHRS, CDR2 YFSETQ. The CDR3 extends over 17 amino acids. The CDR3 spells CASSLEISRGNTGELFF. The CDR3 DNA follows: TGCGCCAGCAGCTTGGAGATCTCGCGCGGAAACACCGGGGAGCTGTTTTTT. The whole variable domain, filled in from reference TRBV5-1 and TRBJ2-2, reads KAGVTQTPRYLIKTRGQQVTLSCSPISGHRSVSWYQQTPGQGLQFLFEYFSETQRNKGNFPGRFSGRQFSNSRSEMNVSTLELGDSALYLCASSLEISRGNTGELFFGEGSRLTVL.

The CDR3 DNA reads TGTGCCAGCAGTTCGGGACAGGGGGTCGGAAACACCATATATTTT. It specifies CASSSGQGVGNTIYF. The V and J genes are TRBV5-4 and TRBJ1-3, with TRBD1 identical over 11 bases. V was clipped by 5 bases and J by 4 bases; unmatched bases: 5. CDR1 is SGHNT and CDR2 is YYREEE in the germline V gene (reference sequence). CDR3 length: 15 residues.

This chain links TRBV5-5 with TRBJ2-7; weak D call: TRBD2 (5 bases). The CDR3 runs 14 residues. V lost 0 bases, J lost 4 bases, and 11 bases lay in between. Germline V gene lookup returns CDR1 SGHKS and CDR2 YYEKEE (reference sequence). The CDR3 bases are TGTGCCAGCAGCTTGGTCCGGGAAGCGTACGAGCAGTACTTC. Its protein product is CASSLVREAYEQYF.

This chain joins TRBV29-1 and TRBJ1-2, with D unclear. V lost 0 bases to trimming and J lost 4 bases, with 9 bases between them. Per germline, CDR1 SQVTM and CDR2 ANQGSEA. There are 13 residues in the CDR3. In DNA, the CDR3 is TGCAGCGTTGAAGATCGCGGGGTCTATGGCTACACCTTC. Translated: CSVEDRGVYGYTF.

V gene TRBV11-3 combines with J gene TRBJ1-2; tentatively, D is TRBD1 (6 bases). This CDR3 has 17 residues. V was cut by 1 base and J by 2 bases, with 17 bases left in between. Germline V CDR1 and CDR2: SGHNT, YENEEA. CDR3 nucleotide sequence: TGTGCCAGCAGCTTAGGCCCCCGACAGGATCCAAACTATGGCTACACCTTC. This codes for CASSLGPRQDPNYGYTF.

The chain couples TRBV5-6 to TRBJ2-2; 8 bases are shared with TRBD1. Trimming at V came to 4 bases and at J to 4 bases, leaving 6 bases not matched to a gene. Germline-derived CDR1 and CDR2 are SGHDT and YYEEEE. The CDR3 loop spans 15 amino acids. The CDR3 bases are TGTGCCAGCAGCCCCGGGACAGGAGTCACCGGGGAGCTGTTTTTT. Its protein product is CASSPGTGVTGELFF. Filled out from reference TRBV5-6 and TRBJ2-2, the complete variable domain reads DAGVTQSPTHLIKTRGQQVTLRCSPKSGHDTVSWYQQALGQGPQFIFQYYEEEERQRGNFPDRFSGHQFPNYSSELNVNALLLGDSALYLCASSPGTGVTGELFFGEGSRLTVL.

This clone has only one observation. The chain is built from TRBV10-3 and TRBJ2-2; D ambiguous. The CDR3 extends over 12 amino acids. Germline CDR1 ENHRY, CDR2 SYGVKD. V was trimmed by 8 bases and J by 6 bases, leaving 10 bases between them. CDR3 loop: CAISSVPGELFF. The CDR3 coding sequence is TGTGCCATCTCTTCAGTTCCCGGGGAGCTGTTTTTT.

A remark on this clone: A read error may produce the germline difference seen at one junction end. J is TRBJ2-6 and V is TRBV14; weak D call: TRBD1 (5 bases). CDR3 size: 13 residues. CDR1 is SGHDN and CDR2 is FVKESK in the germline V gene. The chain's CDR3 is CASRLAGANGLTF. CDR3 in DNA: TGTGCCAGCAGGTTGGCTGGGGCCAACGGCCTGACTTTC.

In DNA, the CDR3 is TGTGCCAGCAGCTTGGACGGGGGTGGAAACATTCAGTACTTC. Translation gives CASSLDGGGNIQYF. The rearrangement joins TRBV5-4 to TRBJ2-4, with D possibly TRBD2 on 6 matching bases. The CDR3 contains 14 residues. Per germline, CDR1 SGHNT and CDR2 YYREEE (reference sequence). The V gene lost 0 bases and the J gene lost 6 bases, with 10 bases spanning the gap.

The chain has TRBV7-2 and TRBJ2-7, with 10 bases fitting TRBD2. The CDR3 is made up of 15 amino acids. Germline assignment: CDR1 SGHTA and CDR2 FQGNSA. Trimming took 0 bases from V and 5 from J; bases not matched to a gene: 4. The CDR3 loop is CASSLAVAGGHEQYF. The CDR3 region has the DNA TGTGCCAGCAGCTTAGCGGTAGCGGGAGGCCACGAGCAGTACTTC. Full variable domain (outside the CDR3, taken from reference TRBV7-2 and TRBJ2-7): GAGVSQSPSNKVTEKGKDVELRCDPISGHTALYWYRQSLGQGLEFLIYFQGNSAPDKSGLPSDRFSAERTGGSVSTLTIQRTQQEDSAVYLCASSLAVAGGHEQYFGPGTRLTVT.

The rearrangement links TRBV29-1 to TRBJ1-2, with D perhaps matching TRBD1 (5 bases). This CDR3 comprises 14 residues. Germline values: CDR1 SQVTM, CDR2 ANQGSEA. Trimming pared 6 bases from V and 5 bases from J, leaving 19 bases between. The CDR3 protein is CSVLGGYGVYGYTF. The CDR3 bases are TGCAGCGTCCTGGGGGGGTACGGGGTTTATGGCTACACCTTC.

This clone was recorded at least ten times. The identical CDR3 is also encoded by other nucleotide sequences in the sample. The V and J genes are TRBV27 and TRBJ2-7; D might be TRBD1 (6 bases). The CDR3 has 14 residues. The V gene lost 3 bases and the J gene lost 2 bases, with 11 bases spanning the gap. Looked up from germline, CDR1 is MNHEY and CDR2 is SMNVEV (reference sequence). The CDR3, as DNA: TGTGCCAGCAGTTTCTTCAAGGGGGCCTACGAGCAGTACTTC. Amino acids: CASSFFKGAYEQYF.

This chain joins TRBV7-2 and TRBJ1-1; D ambiguous. The CDR3 runs to 14 residues. The germline gives CDR1 SGHTA, CDR2 FQGNSA. The V end lost 4 bases, the J end lost 3 bases, and 12 bases lay between the germline ends. The CDR3 DNA follows: TGTGCCAGCAGCTCCGTCCCGGTATACACTGAAGCTTTCTTT. Amino acids: CASSSVPVYTEAFF.

The chain uses TRBV11-3 and TRBJ2-7; D is perhaps TRBD1 (5 bases). V was shortened by 5 bases and J by 6 bases, with 14 bases between the two germline ends. The CDR3 spans 13 residues. Germline lookup yields CDR1 SGHNT and CDR2 YENEEA. CDR3 bases: TGTGCCAGCAGCGAAAACAGGTTTCGCGAGCAGTACTTC. Its translation is CASSENRFREQYF.

The chain links TRBV2 to TRBJ2-1; D might be TRBD1 (6 bases). This CDR3 spans 13 amino acids. Germline CDR1 reads SNHLY; CDR2 reads FYNNEI. Trimming took off 7 bases at V and 10 bases at J, with 17 bases between the two ends. CDR3 nucleotides: TGTGCCAGCATGTCTATGGGGGCTGGGGAGCAGTTCTTC. It translates to CASMSMGAGEQFF.

The V gene is TRBV6-5, the J gene TRBJ1-1; no reliable D call. CDR1 and CDR2 (germline): MNHEY, SVGAGI. Deletions cut 0 bases from V and 0 bases from J, with 8 bases between. This CDR3 is 15 amino acids long. The CDR3 region is CASSYSYIMNTEAFF. DNA for the CDR3: TGTGCCAGCAGTTACTCGTACATCATGAACACTGAAGCTTTCTTT.

CDR3 DNA sequence: TGTGCCAGCAGTGAACAACAGGGGAAGAATTCACCCCTCCACTTT. Its translation: CASSEQQGKNSPLHF. The chain is built from TRBV2 and TRBJ1-6; 7 bases line up with TRBD1. The CDR3 covers 15 residues. Losses at the gene ends were 2 bases for V and 7 bases for J; bases not matched to a gene: 5. Germline-derived CDR1 and CDR2 are SNHLY and FYNNEI.